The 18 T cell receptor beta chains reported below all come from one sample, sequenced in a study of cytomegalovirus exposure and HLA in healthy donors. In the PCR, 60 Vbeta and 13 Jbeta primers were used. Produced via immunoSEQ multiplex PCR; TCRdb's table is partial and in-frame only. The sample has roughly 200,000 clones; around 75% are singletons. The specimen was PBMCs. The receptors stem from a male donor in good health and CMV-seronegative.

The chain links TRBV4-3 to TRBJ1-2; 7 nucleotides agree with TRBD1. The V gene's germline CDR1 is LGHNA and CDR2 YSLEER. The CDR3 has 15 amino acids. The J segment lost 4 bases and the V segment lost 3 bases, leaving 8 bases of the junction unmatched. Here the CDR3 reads CASSQTYAGGYGYTF. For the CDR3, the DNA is TGCGCCAGCAGCCAGACGTACGCAGGGGGCTATGGCTACACCTTC.

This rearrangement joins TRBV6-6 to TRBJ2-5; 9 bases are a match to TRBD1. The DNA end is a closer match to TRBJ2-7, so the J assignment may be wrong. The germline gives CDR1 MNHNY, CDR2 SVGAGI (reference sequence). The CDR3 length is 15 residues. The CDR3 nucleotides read TGTGCCAGCACCTCAGGACAGGGGAGCTCCTACGAGCAGTACTTC. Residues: CASTSGQGSSYEQYF.

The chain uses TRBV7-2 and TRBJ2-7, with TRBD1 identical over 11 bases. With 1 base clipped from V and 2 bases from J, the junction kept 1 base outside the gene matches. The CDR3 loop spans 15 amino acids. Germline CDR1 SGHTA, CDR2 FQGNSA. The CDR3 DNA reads TGTGCCAGCAGCTTAGAGGGACAGGGGGCCTACGAGCAGTACTTC. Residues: CASSLEGQGAYEQYF. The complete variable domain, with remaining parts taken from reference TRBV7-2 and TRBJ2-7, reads GAGVSQSPSNKVTEKGKDVELRCDPISGHTALYWYRQSLGQGLEFLIYFQGNSAPDKSGLPSDRFSAERTGGSVSTLTIQRTQQEDSAVYLCASSLEGQGAYEQYFGPGTRLTVT.

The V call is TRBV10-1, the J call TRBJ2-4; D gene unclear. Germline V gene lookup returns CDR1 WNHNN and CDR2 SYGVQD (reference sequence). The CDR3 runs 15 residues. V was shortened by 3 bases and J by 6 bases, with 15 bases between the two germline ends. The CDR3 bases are TGCGCCAGCAGTGATTTTAGAAGGCCGGGAAACATTCAGTACTTC. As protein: CASSDFRRPGNIQYF.

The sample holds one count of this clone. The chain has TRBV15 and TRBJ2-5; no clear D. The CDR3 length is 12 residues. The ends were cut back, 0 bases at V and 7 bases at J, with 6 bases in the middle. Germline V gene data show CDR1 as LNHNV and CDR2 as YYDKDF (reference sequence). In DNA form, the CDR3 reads TGTGCCACCAGCAGAGACGTCCCGACCCAGTACTTC. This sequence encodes CATSRDVPTQYF.

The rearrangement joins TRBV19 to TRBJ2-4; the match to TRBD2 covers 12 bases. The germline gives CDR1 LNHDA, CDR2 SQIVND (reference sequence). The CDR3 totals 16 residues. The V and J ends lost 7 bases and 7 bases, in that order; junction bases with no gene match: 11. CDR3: CASTLTSGRLGNIQYF. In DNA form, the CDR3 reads TGTGCCAGTACCTTGACTAGCGGGAGATTAGGGAACATTCAGTACTTC.

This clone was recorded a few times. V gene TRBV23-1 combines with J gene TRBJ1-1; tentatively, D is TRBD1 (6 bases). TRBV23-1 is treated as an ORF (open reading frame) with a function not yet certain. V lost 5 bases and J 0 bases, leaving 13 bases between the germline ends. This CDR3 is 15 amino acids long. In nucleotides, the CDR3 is TGCGCCAGCAGTACCGTGGACAGATTGAACACTGAAGCTTTCTTT. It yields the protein CASSTVDRLNTEAFF.

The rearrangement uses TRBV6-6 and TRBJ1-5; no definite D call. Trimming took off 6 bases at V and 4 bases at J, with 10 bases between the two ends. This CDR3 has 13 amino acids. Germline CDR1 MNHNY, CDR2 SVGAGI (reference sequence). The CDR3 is CASSQRTNQPQHF. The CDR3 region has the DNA TGTGCCAGCAGCCAAAGAACAAATCAGCCCCAGCATTTT.

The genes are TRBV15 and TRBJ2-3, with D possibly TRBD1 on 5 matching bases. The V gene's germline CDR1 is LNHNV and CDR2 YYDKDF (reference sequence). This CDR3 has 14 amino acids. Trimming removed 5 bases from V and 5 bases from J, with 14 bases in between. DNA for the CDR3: TGTGCCACCAGCGCCGTCCCCGGACAAGATACGCAGTATTTT. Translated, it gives CATSAVPGQDTQYF.

DNA for the CDR3: TGTGCCAGCAGCCTCCGGACTAGCGGGAGCCATGAGCAGTTCTTC. Protein: CASSLRTSGSHEQFF. This sequence joins TRBV7-9 and TRBJ2-1; 13 bases agree with TRBD2. The CDR3 consists of 15 residues. V dropped 5 bases and J dropped 8; count of bases not matched to a gene: 6. Germline V gene sequence: CDR1 SEHNR, CDR2 FQNEAQ (reference sequence). The variable domain in full, completed from reference TRBV7-9 and TRBJ2-1, reads DTGVSQNPRHKITKRGQNVTFRCDPISEHNRLYWYRQTLGQGPEFLTYFQNEAQLEKSRLLSDRFSAERPKGSFSTLEIQRTEQGDSAMYLCASSLRTSGSHEQFFGPGTRLTVL.

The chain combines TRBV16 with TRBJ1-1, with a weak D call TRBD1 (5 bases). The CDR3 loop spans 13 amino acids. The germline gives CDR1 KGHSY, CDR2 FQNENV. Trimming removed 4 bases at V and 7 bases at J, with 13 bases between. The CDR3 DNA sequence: TGTGCCAGCAGCCGGAAGGGGCACCATGAAGCTTTCTTT. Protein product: CASSRKGHHEAFF. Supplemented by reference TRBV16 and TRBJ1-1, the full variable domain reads GEEVAQTPKHLVRGEGQKAKLYCAPIKGHSYVFWYQQVLKNEFKFLISFQNENVFDETGMPKERFSAKCLPNSPCSLEIQATKLEDSAVYFCASSRKGHHEAFFGQGTRLTVV.

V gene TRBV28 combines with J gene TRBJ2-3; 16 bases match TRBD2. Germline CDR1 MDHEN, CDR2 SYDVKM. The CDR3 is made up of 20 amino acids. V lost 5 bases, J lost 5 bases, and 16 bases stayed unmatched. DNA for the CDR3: TGTGCCAGCAGTGGACGCTCCGGGACTAGCGGGAGGGCCTTTGGAGATACGCAGTATTTT. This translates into CASSGRSGTSGRAFGDTQYF.

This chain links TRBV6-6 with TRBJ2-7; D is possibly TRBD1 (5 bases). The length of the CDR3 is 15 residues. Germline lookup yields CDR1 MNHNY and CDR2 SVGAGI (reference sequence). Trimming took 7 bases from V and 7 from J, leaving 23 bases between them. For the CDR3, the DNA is TGTGCCAGCACCCGCTCTAGGGGTGCTCTGGGAGAGCAGTACTTC. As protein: CASTRSRGALGEQYF.

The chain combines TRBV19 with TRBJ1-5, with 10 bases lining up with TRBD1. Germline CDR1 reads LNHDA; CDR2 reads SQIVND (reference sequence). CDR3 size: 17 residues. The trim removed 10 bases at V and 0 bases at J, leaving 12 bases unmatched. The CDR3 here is CAKPIGTGVFSNQPQHF. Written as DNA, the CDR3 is TGTGCCAAACCTATCGGGACAGGGGTATTTAGCAATCAGCCCCAGCATTTT.

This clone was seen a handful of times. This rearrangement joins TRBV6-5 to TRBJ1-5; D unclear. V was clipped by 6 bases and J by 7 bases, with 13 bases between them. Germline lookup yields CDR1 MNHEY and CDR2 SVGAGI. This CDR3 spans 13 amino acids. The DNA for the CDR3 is TGTGCCAGCAGCCCAGGTCCTTGGCAGCCCCAGCATTTT. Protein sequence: CASSPGPWQPQHF.

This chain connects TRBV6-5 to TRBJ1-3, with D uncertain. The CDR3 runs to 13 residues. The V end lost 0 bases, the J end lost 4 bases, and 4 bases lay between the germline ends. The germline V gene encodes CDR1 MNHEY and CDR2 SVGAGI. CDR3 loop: CASSYSRGNTIYF. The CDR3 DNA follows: TGTGCCAGCAGTTACTCTCGGGGAAACACCATATATTTT.

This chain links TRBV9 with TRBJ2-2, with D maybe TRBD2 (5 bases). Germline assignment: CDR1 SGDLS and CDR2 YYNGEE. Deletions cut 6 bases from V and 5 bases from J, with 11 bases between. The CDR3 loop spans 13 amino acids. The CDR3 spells CASTPGGTGELFF. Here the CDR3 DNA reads TGTGCCAGCACCCCCGGAGGAACCGGGGAGCTGTTTTTT. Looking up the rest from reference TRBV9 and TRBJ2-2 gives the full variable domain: DSGVTQTPKHLITATGQRVTLRCSPRSGDLSVYWYQQSLDQGLQFLIQYYNGEERAKGNILERFSAQQFPDLHSELNLSSLELGDSALYFCASTPGGTGELFFGEGSRLTVL.

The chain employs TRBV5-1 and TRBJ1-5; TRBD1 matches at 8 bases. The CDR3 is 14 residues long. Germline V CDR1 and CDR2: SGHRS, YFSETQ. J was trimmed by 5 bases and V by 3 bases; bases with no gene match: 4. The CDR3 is CASSWTGQDQPQHF. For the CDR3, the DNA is TGCGCCAGCAGCTGGACAGGGCAAGATCAGCCCCAGCATTTT.